These T cell receptor beta chains were read from a single sample in a study of T cells in Graves' hyperthyroidism and ophthalmopathy. TCRdb ran MiXCR on the multiplex PCR reads and lists one entry per CDR3 protein. The table includes 300,000 to 450,000 distinct CDR3 sequences, roughly 14% detected once. Sequenced input: blood. The receptors here all came from a woman in her sixties with Graves' hyperthyroidism. Each CDR3 is given with its conserved first and last residue. Fields, in order: D gene, clone size, J gene, V gene, CDR3 protein, CDR3 DNA. D genes are given only for firm matches. Clone size is stated in some rows and not others, as once, few, many or a class when expanded.

D gene: TRBD1
clone size: -
J gene: TRBJ2-5
V gene: TRBV3-1
CDR3 protein: CASSLVAGQGQETQYF
CDR3 DNA: TGTGCCAGCAGCCTAGTAGCCGGACAGGGACAAGAGACCCAGTACTTC

D gene: -
clone size: -
J gene: TRBJ1-3
V gene: TRBV2
CDR3 protein: CACSEIRVSGNTIYF
CDR3 DNA: TGTGCCTGCAGTGAGATCAGGGTCTCTGGAAACACCATATATTTT

D gene: -
clone size: many
J gene: TRBJ1-1
V gene: TRBV7-8
CDR3 protein: CASSLGWGNTEAFF
CDR3 DNA: TGTGCCAGCAGCTTAGGATGGGGCAACACTGAAGCTTTCTTT

D gene: TRBD1
clone size: many
J gene: TRBJ2-7
V gene: TRBV7-9
CDR3 protein: CASSLGPQGAYEQYF
CDR3 DNA: TGTGCCAGCAGCTTAGGTCCGCAGGGGGCCTACGAGCAGTACTTC

D gene: -
clone size: many
J gene: TRBJ2-5
V gene: TRBV27
CDR3 protein: CASRQLPKETQYF
CDR3 DNA: TGTGCCAGCAGACAGCTTCCTAAAGAGACCCAGTACTTC

D gene: -
clone size: many
J gene: TRBJ2-7
V gene: TRBV5-8
CDR3 protein: CASSSLTLSYEQYF
CDR3 DNA: TGTGCCAGCAGCTCGCTCACACTATCCTACGAGCAGTACTTC

D gene: -
clone size: many
J gene: TRBJ2-7
V gene: TRBV20-1
CDR3 protein: CSVRTGFSYEQYF
CDR3 DNA: TGCAGTGTTCGAACAGGTTTCTCCTACGAGCAGTACTTC

D gene: TRBD1
clone size: many
J gene: TRBJ1-2
V gene: TRBV19
CDR3 protein: CASSMGDRSPYGYTF
CDR3 DNA: TGTGCCAGTAGTATGGGGGACAGGTCCCCCTATGGCTACACCTTC

D gene: -
clone size: many
J gene: TRBJ2-1
V gene: TRBV2
CDR3 protein: CASSNRVSYNEQFF
CDR3 DNA: TGTGCCAGCAGTAACAGGGTTTCCTACAATGAGCAGTTCTTC

D gene: -
clone size: few
J gene: TRBJ1-3
V gene: TRBV7-9
CDR3 protein: CASSRGGGSGNTIYF
CDR3 DNA: TGTGCCAGCAGCCGTGGAGGGGGCTCTGGAAACACCATATATTTT

D gene: TRBD2
clone size: many
J gene: TRBJ2-7
V gene: TRBV2
CDR3 protein: CASSPGTIVYEQYF
CDR3 DNA: TGTGCCAGCAGTCCCGGGACTATAGTCTACGAGCAGTACTTC

D gene: -
clone size: many
J gene: TRBJ2-7
V gene: TRBV3-1
CDR3 protein: CASSQDRLYEQYF
CDR3 DNA: TGTGCCAGCAGCCAAGATCGGCTCTACGAGCAGTACTTC

D gene: TRBD2
clone size: many
J gene: TRBJ2-1
V gene: TRBV3-1
CDR3 protein: CASSQTTSGNEQFF
CDR3 DNA: TGTGCCAGCAGCCAGACGACTAGCGGGAATGAGCAGTTCTTC

D gene: TRBD1
clone size: many
J gene: TRBJ2-5
V gene: TRBV2
CDR3 protein: CASSSRQGVETQYF
CDR3 DNA: TGTGCCAGCAGTTCGCGCCAGGGGGTTGAGACCCAGTACTTC

D gene: TRBD1
clone size: many
J gene: TRBJ1-2
V gene: TRBV2
CDR3 protein: CASSIDRGRGDGYTF
CDR3 DNA: TGTGCCAGCAGTATAGACAGGGGGCGAGGGGATGGCTACACCTTC

D gene: TRBD2
clone size: few
J gene: TRBJ2-2
V gene: TRBV18
CDR3 protein: CASSPGLAVPGELFF
CDR3 DNA: TGTGCCAGCTCGCCAGGACTAGCGGTTCCCGGGGAGCTGTTTTTT

D gene: TRBD2
clone size: many
J gene: TRBJ2-1
V gene: TRBV20-1
CDR3 protein: CSARTSGTYNEQFF
CDR3 DNA: TGCAGTGCTAGGACTAGCGGCACTTACAATGAGCAGTTCTTC

D gene: -
clone size: many
J gene: TRBJ1-2
V gene: TRBV2
CDR3 protein: CASEGRSIQTNYGYTF
CDR3 DNA: TGTGCCAGCGAAGGACGGAGCATACAAACTAACTATGGCTACACCTTC

D gene: TRBD2
clone size: many
J gene: TRBJ2-1
V gene: TRBV11-2
CDR3 protein: CASSPRGLAGVRSYNEQFF
CDR3 DNA: TGTGCCAGCAGCCCTCGGGGGCTAGCGGGAGTCCGCTCCTACAATGAGCAGTTCTTC

D gene: TRBD1
clone size: -
J gene: TRBJ2-3
V gene: TRBV28
CDR3 protein: CASSSYRGLTDTQYF
CDR3 DNA: TGTGCCAGCAGTTCGTACAGGGGGCTTACAGATACGCAGTATTTT

D gene: -
clone size: few
J gene: TRBJ2-5
V gene: TRBV6-1
CDR3 protein: CASGGGLQETQYF
CDR3 DNA: TGTGCCAGCGGAGGCGGCCTCCAAGAGACCCAGTACTTC

D gene: -
clone size: -
J gene: TRBJ2-1
V gene: TRBV20-1
CDR3 protein: CSARATGTWGLYNEQFF
CDR3 DNA: TGCAGTGCTAGAGCCACCGGAACGTGGGGACTCTACAATGAGCAGTTCTTC

D gene: -
clone size: many
J gene: TRBJ1-2
V gene: TRBV3-1
CDR3 protein: CASSHRNYGYTF
CDR3 DNA: TGTGCCAGCAGCCACAGGAACTATGGCTACACCTTC

D gene: TRBD1
clone size: many
J gene: TRBJ2-1
V gene: TRBV5-6
CDR3 protein: CASSFTGTGVNDEQFF
CDR3 DNA: TGTGCCAGCAGTTTCACCGGGACAGGGGTTAACGATGAGCAGTTCTTC

D gene: TRBD1
clone size: few
J gene: TRBJ1-1
V gene: TRBV7-9
CDR3 protein: CASSSPLIQGAAFF
CDR3 DNA: TGTGCCAGCAGCTCCCCACTCATACAGGGGGCAGCTTTCTTT

D gene: -
clone size: few
J gene: TRBJ2-3
V gene: TRBV7-3
CDR3 protein: CASSSGGGSTDTQYF
CDR3 DNA: TGTGCCAGCAGCTCCGGAGGGGGAAGCACAGATACGCAGTATTTT

D gene: -
clone size: many
J gene: TRBJ2-6
V gene: TRBV30
CDR3 protein: CAWKETGANVLTF
CDR3 DNA: TGTGCCTGGAAGGAGACTGGGGCCAACGTCCTGACTTTC

D gene: -
clone size: many
J gene: TRBJ2-3
V gene: TRBV30
CDR3 protein: CAWSVRGGGTDTQYF
CDR3 DNA: TGTGCCTGGAGTGTACGTGGCGGAGGCACAGATACGCAGTATTTT

D gene: -
clone size: -
J gene: TRBJ2-2
V gene: TRBV30
CDR3 protein: CAWSVPLPGVNTGELFF
CDR3 DNA: TGTGCCTGGAGTGTACCCCTTCCAGGGGTGAACACCGGGGAGCTGTTTTTT

D gene: TRBD1
clone size: -
J gene: TRBJ1-1
V gene: TRBV9
CDR3 protein: CASSVGTGLNTEAFF
CDR3 DNA: TGTGCCAGCAGCGTAGGGACAGGCTTGAACACTGAAGCTTTCTTT

D gene: -
clone size: many
J gene: TRBJ2-7
V gene: TRBV3-1
CDR3 protein: CASSQDRDGYEQYF
CDR3 DNA: TGTGCCAGCAGCCAAGACCGGGACGGTTACGAGCAGTACTTC

D gene: -
clone size: -
J gene: TRBJ1-5
V gene: TRBV2
CDR3 protein: CASRGLSGQPQHF
CDR3 DNA: TGTGCCAGCAGGGGACTTTCAGGGCAGCCCCAGCATTTT

D gene: TRBD1
clone size: few
J gene: TRBJ1-6
V gene: TRBV6-1
CDR3 protein: CASTPADRATALHF
CDR3 DNA: TGTGCCAGCACCCCGGCAGACAGGGCCACGGCCCTCCACTTT

D gene: -
clone size: few
J gene: TRBJ2-3
V gene: TRBV20-1
CDR3 protein: CSARNSLLIDTQYF
CDR3 DNA: TGCAGTGCCAGGAATTCACTTTTAATAGATACGCAGTATTTT

D gene: TRBD1
clone size: -
J gene: TRBJ1-1
V gene: TRBV12-3/TRBV12-4
CDR3 protein: CASSWDRGSGTEAFF
CDR3 DNA: TGTGCCAGCAGTTGGGACAGGGGGTCGGGGACTGAAGCTTTCTTT

D gene: -
clone size: many
J gene: TRBJ2-5
V gene: TRBV20-1
CDR3 protein: CSARGPSRGETQYF
CDR3 DNA: TGCAGTGCTAGAGGCCCCTCCCGGGGAGAGACCCAGTACTTC

D gene: -
clone size: few
J gene: TRBJ2-3
V gene: TRBV20-1
CDR3 protein: CSAAVPPSTDTQYF
CDR3 DNA: TGCAGTGCAGCGGTGCCCCCTAGCACAGATACGCAGTATTTT

D gene: TRBD2
clone size: -
J gene: TRBJ2-3
V gene: TRBV20-1
CDR3 protein: CSARDRTRAADTQYF
CDR3 DNA: TGCAGTGCTAGAGATAGGACTAGAGCGGCAGATACGCAGTATTTT

D gene: -
clone size: -
J gene: TRBJ2-2
V gene: TRBV6-2/TRBV6-3
CDR3 protein: CASSYPGQGLSGGLFF
CDR3 DNA: TGTGCCAGCAGTTACCCCGGACAGGGTCTGAGCGGGGGGCTGTTTTTT

D gene: TRBD2
clone size: many
J gene: TRBJ2-3
V gene: TRBV3-1
CDR3 protein: CASSQELAAITDTQYF
CDR3 DNA: TGTGCCAGCAGCCAAGAACTAGCGGCAATCACAGATACGCAGTATTTT

D gene: -
clone size: few
J gene: TRBJ2-5
V gene: TRBV5-1
CDR3 protein: CASSWQGGEETQYF
CDR3 DNA: TGCGCCAGCAGCTGGCAAGGAGGGGAGGAGACCCAGTACTTC

D gene: TRBD2
clone size: many
J gene: TRBJ2-7
V gene: TRBV7-9
CDR3 protein: CVSSPLAESYEQYF
CDR3 DNA: TGTGTCAGCAGCCCACTAGCGGAGTCCTACGAGCAGTACTTC

D gene: -
clone size: -
J gene: TRBJ2-5
V gene: TRBV12-3/TRBV12-4
CDR3 protein: CASSFDSSFEYF
CDR3 DNA: TGTGCCAGCAGTTTTGATTCTTCCTTTGAGTACTTC

D gene: -
clone size: -
J gene: TRBJ1-2
V gene: TRBV28
CDR3 protein: CASSSARGYTF
CDR3 DNA: TGTGCCAGCAGTTCGGCCCGGGGCTACACCTTC

D gene: TRBD1
clone size: many
J gene: TRBJ2-7
V gene: TRBV30
CDR3 protein: CAWSRTGDEQYF
CDR3 DNA: TGTGCCTGGAGCCGGACAGGAGACGAGCAGTACTTC